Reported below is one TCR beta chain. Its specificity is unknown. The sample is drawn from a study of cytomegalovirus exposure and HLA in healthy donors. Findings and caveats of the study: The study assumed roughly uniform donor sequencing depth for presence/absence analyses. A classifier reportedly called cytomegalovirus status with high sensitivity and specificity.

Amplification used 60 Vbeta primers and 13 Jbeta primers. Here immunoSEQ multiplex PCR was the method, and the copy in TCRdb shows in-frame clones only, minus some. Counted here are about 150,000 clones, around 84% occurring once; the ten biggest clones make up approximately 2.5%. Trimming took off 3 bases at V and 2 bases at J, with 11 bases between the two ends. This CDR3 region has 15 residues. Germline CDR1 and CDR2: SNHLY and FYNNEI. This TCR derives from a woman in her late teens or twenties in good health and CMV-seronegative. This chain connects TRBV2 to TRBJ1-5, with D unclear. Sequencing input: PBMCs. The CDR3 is CASSDRGFGNQPQHF. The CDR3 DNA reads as TGTGCCAGCAGTGATCGAGGGTTCGGCAATCAGCCCCAGCATTTT.